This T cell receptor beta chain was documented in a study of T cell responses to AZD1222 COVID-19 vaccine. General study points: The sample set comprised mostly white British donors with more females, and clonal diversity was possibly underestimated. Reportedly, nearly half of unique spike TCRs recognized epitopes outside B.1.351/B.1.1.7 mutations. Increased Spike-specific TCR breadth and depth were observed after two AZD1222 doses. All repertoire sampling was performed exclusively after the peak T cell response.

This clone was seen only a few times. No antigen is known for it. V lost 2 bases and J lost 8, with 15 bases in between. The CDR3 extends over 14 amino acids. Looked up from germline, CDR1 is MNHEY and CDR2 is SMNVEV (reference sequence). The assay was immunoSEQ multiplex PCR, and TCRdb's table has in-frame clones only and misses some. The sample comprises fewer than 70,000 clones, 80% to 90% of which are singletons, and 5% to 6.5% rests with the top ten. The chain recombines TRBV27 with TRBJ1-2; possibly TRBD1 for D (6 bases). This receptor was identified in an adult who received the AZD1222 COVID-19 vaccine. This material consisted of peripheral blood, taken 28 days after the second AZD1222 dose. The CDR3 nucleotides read TGTGCCAGCAGTTTACGGGGGGCTACGGGCGGCTACACCTTC. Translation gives CASSLRGATGGYTF.